This passage covers 14 T cell receptor beta chains from one sample sequenced in a study of CD8 T cells in ankylosing spondylitis. TCRdb processed the 5' RACE reads anew with MiXCR; each CDR3 protein has one entry. The table includes about 160,000 distinct CDR3 sequences, roughly 18% detected once. Sequenced input: blood, either unsorted or a sorted T cell fraction (not recorded which). The receptors stem from a male donor with ankylosing spondylitis or in good health (not recorded which).

The chain has TRBV5-1 and TRBJ2-1; a weak D match, TRBD1 (6 bases). Trimming took off 7 bases at V and 9 bases at J, with 11 bases between the two ends. The germline V gene has CDR1 SGHRS and CDR2 YFSETQ. CDR3 length equals 11 residues. The CDR3 DNA reads as TGCGCCAGCGTTTTAGGGGGTGAGCAGTTCTTC. It specifies CASVLGGEQFF.

This clonotype was recorded many times. The chain couples TRBV10-3 to TRBJ2-7; the D gene could be TRBD1 or TRBD2 (5 bases each). This CDR3 is 16 amino acids long. Germline V lookup: CDR1 ENHRY, CDR2 SYGVKD. The V and J ends lost 6 bases and 0 bases respectively, with 18 bases between them. CDR3 loop: CAISKTGTGGSYEQYF. Written as DNA, the CDR3 is TGTGCCATCAGCAAAACCGGGACGGGTGGCTCCTACGAGCAGTACTTC.

This clonotype has just a few counts. The chain is built from TRBV11-2 and TRBJ1-1; D unresolved. CDR3 size: 15 residues. Per the germline V gene, CDR1 is SGHAT and CDR2 is FQNNGV. Trimming left V 2 bases short and J 0 bases short, with 10 bases between. The CDR3 region is CASSLMQDLNTEAFF. The CDR3, as DNA: TGTGCCAGCAGCTTAATGCAAGATCTGAACACTGAAGCTTTCTTT.

The chain joins TRBV11-2 to TRBJ2-1; 11 bases are shared with TRBD1. Germline loops: CDR1 SGHAT, CDR2 FQNNGV. CDR3 length equals 15 residues. Trimming removed 5 bases from V and 6 bases from J; junction bases left unmatched: 6. The CDR3 region is CASSKPGTGGNEQFF. CDR3 DNA: TGTGCCAGCAGCAAGCCCGGGACAGGGGGCAATGAGCAGTTCTTC.

This clonotype was recorded many times. V gene TRBV12-3 or TRBV12-4 combines with J gene TRBJ2-1; D gene uncertain. This CDR3 is built from 14 residues. The V end lost 4 bases, the J end lost 6 bases, and 13 bases lay between the germline ends. CDR3 nucleotide sequence: TGTGCCAGCAGTTCTAAGAACGGAGTCAATGAGCAGTTCTTC. This sequence encodes CASSSKNGVNEQFF.

The rearrangement joins TRBV4-1 to TRBJ2-3; no definite D call. The CDR3 extends over 17 amino acids. The germline CDR1 and CDR2 sequences are MGHRA and YSYEKL. The V end lost 2 bases, the J end lost 5 bases, and 20 bases lay between the germline ends. The CDR3 sequence is CASSQPKFGEKVDTQYF. In DNA, the CDR3 is TGCGCCAGCAGCCAACCCAAATTTGGGGAAAAAGTAGATACGCAGTATTTT.

CDR3 protein: CASSLVYSNQPQHF. CDR3 in DNA: TGTGCCAGCAGCTTAGTGTATAGCAATCAGCCCCAGCATTTT. The chain is built from TRBV11-2 and TRBJ1-5; D is uncertain. This CDR3 has 14 residues. Germline V gene sequence: CDR1 SGHAT, CDR2 FQNNGV. V was cut by 1 base and J by 0 bases, with 4 bases left in between.

The V call is TRBV18, the J call TRBJ2-1; D call uncertain. From germline, CDR1 is KGHSH and CDR2 LQKENI. CDR3 length: 16 amino acids. V lost 2 bases and J lost 0, with 11 bases in between. The CDR3 DNA is TGTGCCAGCTCACCAATGGACGGTGGCTCCTACAATGAGCAGTTCTTC. Protein: CASSPMDGGSYNEQFF.

This clonotype occurred a few times. The chain recombines TRBV11-2 with TRBJ2-4; 7 nucleotides match TRBD2. Germline V lookup: CDR1 SGHAT, CDR2 FQNNGV. V gave up 5 bases and J gave up 6 bases; unmatched junction bases: 4. CDR3 length: 13 amino acids. For the CDR3, the DNA is TGTGCCAGCAGCATTCCGGGAGGAAACATTCAGTACTTC. This encodes CASSIPGGNIQYF.

V and J are TRBV2 and TRBJ1-2; perhaps TRBD1 as D (5 bases). CDR1 and CDR2 from the germline V gene are SNHLY and FYNNEI. V gave up 4 bases and J gave up 8 bases, with 14 bases separating them. This CDR3 is built from 13 residues. CDR3 sequence reads: CASSGEQVRGYTF. As DNA, the CDR3 is TGTGCCAGCAGTGGAGAACAGGTTCGAGGCTACACCTTC.

The chain combines TRBV2 with TRBJ2-1, with 9 nucleotides matching TRBD1. The CDR3 covers 15 residues. V lost 5 bases to trimming and J lost 2 bases; unmatched junction nucleotides: 4. The germline CDR1 and CDR2 sequences are SNHLY and FYNNEI. The CDR3: CASSSDRGTYNEQFF. In DNA, the CDR3 is TGTGCCAGCAGTTCGGACAGGGGCACCTACAATGAGCAGTTCTTC.

This clonotype was counted many times. The chain carries TRBV5-6 and TRBJ2-3; D possibly corresponds to TRBD2 (6 bases). The germline CDR1 and CDR2 sequences are SGHDT and YYEEEE. The CDR3 loop spans 16 amino acids. Trimming took 6 bases from V and 1 from J, leaving 18 bases between them. The CDR3: CASTTRRVAGTDTQYF. The CDR3 bases are TGTGCCAGCACCACCCGGAGGGTGGCGGGCACAGATACGCAGTATTTT.

This chain links TRBV27 with TRBJ2-1; 9 positions match TRBD1. This CDR3 is built from 19 residues. Germline values: CDR1 MNHEY, CDR2 SMNVEV (reference sequence). V shed 4 bases and J 1 base; nucleotides not matched to a gene: 14. In nucleotides, the CDR3 is TGTGCCAGCAGTTCTCCGGACAGGGGCCTTTCTTCATCCTACAATGAGCAGTTCTTC. Its translation is CASSSPDRGLSSSYNEQFF.

V and J are TRBV11-3 and TRBJ2-1, with 10 bases lining up with TRBD2. The germline V gene has CDR1 SGHNT and CDR2 YENEEA. This CDR3 comprises 16 residues. The V and J ends lost 2 bases and 9 bases, in that order; junction bases with no gene match: 10. DNA of the CDR3: TGTGCCAGCAGCTTAAGCACTAGCGGGATAGCGGTTGAGCAGTTCTTC. Translating it yields CASSLSTSGIAVEQFF.